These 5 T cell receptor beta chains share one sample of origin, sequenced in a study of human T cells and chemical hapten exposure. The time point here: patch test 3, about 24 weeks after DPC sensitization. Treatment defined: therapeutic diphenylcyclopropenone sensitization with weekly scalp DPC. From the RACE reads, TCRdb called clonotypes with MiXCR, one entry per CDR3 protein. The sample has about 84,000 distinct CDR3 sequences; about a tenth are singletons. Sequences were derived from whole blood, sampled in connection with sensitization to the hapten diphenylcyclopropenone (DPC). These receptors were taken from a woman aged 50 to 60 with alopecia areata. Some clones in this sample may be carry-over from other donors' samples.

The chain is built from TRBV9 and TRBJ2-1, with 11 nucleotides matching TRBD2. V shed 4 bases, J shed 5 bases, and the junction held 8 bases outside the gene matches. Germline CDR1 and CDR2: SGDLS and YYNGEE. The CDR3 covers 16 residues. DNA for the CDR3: TGTGCCAGCAGCCCACTGGGTAGCGGGAGGGACAATGAGCAGTTCTTC. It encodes CASSPLGSGRDNEQFF.

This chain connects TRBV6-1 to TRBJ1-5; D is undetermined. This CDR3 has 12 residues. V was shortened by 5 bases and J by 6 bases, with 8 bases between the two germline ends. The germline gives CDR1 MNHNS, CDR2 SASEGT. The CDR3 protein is CASSPFVQPQHF. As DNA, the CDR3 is TGTGCCAGCAGTCCCTTTGTTCAGCCCCAGCATTTT.

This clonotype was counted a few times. The CDR3 here is CASSQDQGAGDEQYF. CDR3 in DNA: TGCGCCAGCAGCCAAGATCAGGGGGCAGGGGACGAGCAGTACTTC. The chain recombines TRBV4-3 with TRBJ2-7, with 8 bases lining up with TRBD1. This CDR3 is 15 amino acids long. The V gene end was trimmed by 0 bases and the J gene end by 5 bases; junction bases not matched to a gene: 6. The germline V gene has CDR1 LGHNA and CDR2 YSLEER.

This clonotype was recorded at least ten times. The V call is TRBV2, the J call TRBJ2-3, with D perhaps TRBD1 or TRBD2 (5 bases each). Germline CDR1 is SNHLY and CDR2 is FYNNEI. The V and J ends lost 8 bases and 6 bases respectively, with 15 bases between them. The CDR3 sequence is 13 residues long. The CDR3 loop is CASGRDQADTQYF. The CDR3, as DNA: TGTGCCAGCGGTAGGGACCAAGCGGATACGCAGTATTTT. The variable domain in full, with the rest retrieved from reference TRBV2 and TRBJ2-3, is EPEVTQTPSHQVTQMGQEVILRCVPISNHLYFYWYRQILGQKVEFLVSFYNNEISEKSEIFDDQFSVERPDGSNFTLKIRSTKLEDSAMYFCASGRDQADTQYFGPGTRLTVL.

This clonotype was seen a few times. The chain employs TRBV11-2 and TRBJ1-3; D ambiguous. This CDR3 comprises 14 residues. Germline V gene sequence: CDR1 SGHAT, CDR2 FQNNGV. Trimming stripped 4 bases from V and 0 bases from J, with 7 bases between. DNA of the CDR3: TGTGCCAGCAGCTCAAGACTCTCTGGAAACACCATATATTTT. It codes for CASSSRLSGNTIYF.